One sample yielded the 20 T cell receptor beta chains listed below, sequenced in a study of Ad26.COV2.S vaccination and SARS-CoV-2 variants. Sample treatment: some 19 received Ad26.COV2.S at low or high dose, single or two shots; about five received placebo; per-sample allocation not given. Sample collection was performed on day 63 after the first vaccine or placebo injection. Clones were sequenced by immunoSEQ multiplex PCR, and TCRdb holds only the in-frame ones, with some missing. Among around 300,000 clones listed, about 88% were seen once. Sample: peripheral blood, taken in a trial of Ad26.COV2.S vaccine versus placebo. The receptors here all came from a person between 18 and 65 years old who received the Ad26.COV2.S COVID-19 vaccine or a placebo.

This sequence joins TRBV30 and TRBJ2-4; D tentatively fits TRBD1 or TRBD2 (7 bases each). V lost 1 base to trimming and J lost 8 bases, with 9 bases between them. This CDR3 has 12 amino acids. Germline CDR1 reads GTSNPN; CDR2 reads SVGIG (reference sequence). The CDR3 nucleotides read TGTGCCTGGAGTGCAGGGGGGGACATTCAGTACTTC. Encoded protein: CAWSAGGDIQYF. Complete variable domain (other parts from reference TRBV30 and TRBJ2-4): SQTIHQWPATLVQPVGSPLSLECTVEGTSNPNLYWYRQAAGRGLQLLFYSVGIGQISSEVPQNLSASRPQDRQFILSSKKLLLSDSGFYLCAWSAGGDIQYFGAGTRLSVL.

The table lists this clone with many counts. This chain links TRBV28 with TRBJ1-5, with D hard to call. The V gene's germline CDR1 is MDHEN and CDR2 SYDVKM. The V end was cut by 6 bases, the J end by 3 bases, with 12 bases between. The CDR3 contains 14 residues. The CDR3 DNA reads as TGTGCCAGCAGCCATGACGGAGCCAATCAGCCCCAGCATTTT. This sequence encodes CASSHDGANQPQHF.

The J gene is TRBJ2-1, the V gene TRBV6-5; 11 bases are shared with TRBD2. The CDR3 totals 13 residues. The junction had 2 bases not matched to a gene; V was cut back by 10 bases and J by 3 bases. Germline V gene lookup returns CDR1 MNHEY and CDR2 SVGAGI. Here the CDR3 DNA reads TGTGCCACCGGGACTAGCGGCTACAATGAGCAGTTCTTC. This translates into CATGTSGYNEQFF.

The V and J genes are TRBV3-1 (or the pseudogene TRBV3-2) and TRBJ1-2; D perhaps matches TRBD1 (5 bases). V lost 4 bases to trimming and J lost 0 bases, with 12 bases between them. CDR1 is LGHDT, CDR2 YNNKEL, per germline (reference sequence). The CDR3 is made up of 15 amino acids. CDR3 nucleotides: TGTGCCAGCAGCCCCCTCGACAGCCCTAACTATGGCTACACCTTC. Protein product: CASSPLDSPNYGYTF.

The chain recombines TRBV5-1 with TRBJ2-7, with D perhaps given as TRBD1 or TRBD2 (5 bases each). The CDR3 is 15 residues long. Germline values: CDR1 SGHRS, CDR2 YFSETQ. V was cut by 4 bases and J by 2 bases, with 16 bases left in between. The CDR3: CASSTGLPGTYEQYF. Written as DNA, the CDR3 is TGCGCCAGCAGCACGGGGCTCCCAGGGACCTACGAGCAGTACTTC.

The chain combines TRBV6-5 with TRBJ2-2; 7 bases align to TRBD1. The germline V gene encodes CDR1 MNHEY and CDR2 SVGAGI. With 6 bases clipped from V and 0 bases from J, the junction kept 4 bases outside the gene matches. CDR3 length: 15 residues. The CDR3 is CASRAGTANTGELFF. The CDR3 coding sequence is TGTGCCAGCAGGGCCGGGACAGCGAACACCGGGGAGCTGTTTTTT.

The V call is TRBV4-2, the J call TRBJ2-7, with 10 bases that match TRBD1. CDR1 is LGHNA and CDR2 is YNFKEQ in the germline V gene. This CDR3 has 17 residues. Trimming removed 2 bases from V and 3 bases from J; junction bases left unmatched: 10. The CDR3 sequence: CASSQRDRGPSSYEQYF. The CDR3, as DNA: TGTGCCAGCAGCCAAAGGGACAGGGGTCCTTCCAGCTACGAGCAGTACTTC.

This chain links TRBV2 with TRBJ2-3; no definite D call. The V end lost 3 bases, the J end lost 2 bases, and 6 bases lay between the germline ends. The CDR3 sequence is 13 residues long. CDR1 and CDR2 (germline): SNHLY, FYNNEI. CDR3 amino acids: CASSDLSTDTQYF. CDR3 coding DNA: TGTGCCAGCAGTGATCTCTCCACAGATACGCAGTATTTT.

V gene TRBV4-2 combines with J gene TRBJ1-2, with TRBD1 matching 7 bases. With 4 bases clipped from V and 2 bases from J, the junction kept 1 base outside the gene matches. The CDR3 is 13 amino acids. CDR1 is LGHNA, CDR2 YNFKEQ, per germline. CDR3 loop: CASSPGQNYGYTF. For the CDR3, the DNA is TGTGCCAGCAGCCCGGGACAGAACTATGGCTACACCTTC.

V gene TRBV10-3 combines with J gene TRBJ1-6, with 8 bases matching TRBD1. V dropped 2 bases and J dropped 7; count of bases not matched to a gene: 4. CDR3 length: 15 residues. Germline V gene sequence: CDR1 ENHRY, CDR2 SYGVKD. CDR3 residues: CAISEADRENSPLHF. CDR3 bases: TGTGCCATCAGTGAGGCGGACAGGGAAAATTCACCCCTCCACTTT.

The gene calls are TRBV19 and TRBJ2-6; tentative D call: TRBD1 (5 bases). Trimming removed 0 bases at V and 5 bases at J, with 8 bases between. CDR1 and CDR2 (germline): LNHDA, SQIVND (reference sequence). The CDR3 has 15 residues. CDR3 in amino acids: CASSIDLDRANVLTF. CDR3 bases: TGTGCCAGTAGTATAGATCTGGACAGGGCCAACGTCCTGACTTTC.

This clone was picked up a small number of times. The chain joins TRBV11-2 to TRBJ2-2; D perhaps matches TRBD1 (5 bases). V dropped 4 bases and J dropped 4 bases, with 13 bases sitting between them. CDR1 and CDR2 from the germline V gene are SGHAT and FQNNGV. The CDR3 consists of 15 residues. CDR3 residues: CASSSIVGATGELFF. The CDR3, as DNA: TGTGCCAGCAGCTCTATCGTTGGGGCCACCGGGGAGCTGTTTTTT.

This chain connects TRBV14 to TRBJ2-3, with D maybe TRBD1 (6 bases). This CDR3 is 13 amino acids long. The germline gives CDR1 SGHDN, CDR2 FVKESK. V was pared by 5 bases and J by 8 bases, with 14 bases between. The CDR3 DNA reads TGTGCCAGCAGCTACTTTCAGGGGACTACGCAGTATTTT. Its protein product is CASSYFQGTTQYF.

The chain carries TRBV4-3 and TRBJ2-3, with 9 bases identical to TRBD2. This CDR3 spans 15 amino acids. V gave up 3 bases and J gave up 3 bases; unmatched junction bases: 4. CDR1 and CDR2 (germline): LGHNA, YSLEER. The CDR3 DNA is TGCGCCAGCAGCCAGGGCGGGAGGGCTACAGATACGCAGTATTTT. Translated: CASSQGGRATDTQYF.

The chain recombines TRBV28 with TRBJ2-7; 8 bases fit TRBD1. After removal of 2 bases from V and 3 bases from J, the junction contained 3 bases not matched to a gene. The germline gives CDR1 MDHEN, CDR2 SYDVKM. There are 14 residues in the CDR3. This chain's CDR3 is CASSLGGQGYEQYF. CDR3 in DNA: TGTGCCAGCAGTTTAGGAGGACAGGGCTACGAGCAGTACTTC.

The chain links TRBV28 to TRBJ2-7; D may correspond to TRBD1 or TRBD2 (5 bases each). V was pared by 2 bases and J by 2 bases, with 10 bases between. CDR3 length equals 14 residues. Germline V gene lookup returns CDR1 MDHEN and CDR2 SYDVKM. Written as DNA, the CDR3 is TGTGCCAGCAGTTTACCAGGGACGGCCTACGAGCAGTACTTC. Protein product: CASSLPGTAYEQYF.

CDR3 coding DNA: TGTGCCAGCCTACAGGGGGCGTACACCGGGGAGCTGTTTTTT. As protein: CASLQGAYTGELFF. The V and J genes are TRBV7-9 and TRBJ2-2, with 9 bases matching TRBD1. The length of the CDR3 is 14 residues. V lost 8 bases and J lost 3; bases outside the gene matches: 4. Per the germline V gene, CDR1 is SEHNR and CDR2 is FQNEAQ (reference sequence). The full variable domain, rest sourced from reference TRBV7-9 and TRBJ2-2, is DTGVSQNPRHKITKRGQNVTFRCDPISEHNRLYWYRQTLGQGPEFLTYFQNEAQLEKSRLLSDRFSAERPKGSFSTLEIQRTEQGDSAMYLCASLQGAYTGELFFGEGSRLTVL.

In DNA, the CDR3 is TGTGCCAGCAGTTACTCAAGGGTGGGGACGCAGTATTTT. This codes for CASSYSRVGTQYF. The chain links TRBV6-5 to TRBJ2-3; D ambiguous. V dropped 0 bases and J dropped 9 bases, with 10 bases sitting between them. The CDR3 is made up of 13 amino acids. Looked up from germline, CDR1 is MNHEY and CDR2 is SVGAGI.

This chain connects TRBV11-2 to TRBJ2-3; TRBD2 aligns across 8 bases. Looked up from germline, CDR1 is SGHAT and CDR2 is FQNNGV. After removal of 3 bases from V and 4 bases from J, the junction contained 3 bases not matched to a gene. The CDR3 is made up of 14 amino acids. The chain's CDR3 is CASSFKAGADTQYF. As DNA, the CDR3 is TGTGCCAGCAGCTTTAAAGCGGGGGCAGATACGCAGTATTTT.

The chain joins TRBV7-9 to TRBJ2-2; 8 bases agree with TRBD2. The CDR3 spans 16 residues. V lost 4 bases and J lost 0; bases outside the gene matches: 4. The V gene's germline CDR1 is SEHNR and CDR2 FQNEAQ (reference sequence). CDR3 loop: CASSSNSGANTGELFF. The CDR3 bases are TGTGCCAGCAGCTCAAATAGCGGGGCGAACACCGGGGAGCTGTTTTTT.